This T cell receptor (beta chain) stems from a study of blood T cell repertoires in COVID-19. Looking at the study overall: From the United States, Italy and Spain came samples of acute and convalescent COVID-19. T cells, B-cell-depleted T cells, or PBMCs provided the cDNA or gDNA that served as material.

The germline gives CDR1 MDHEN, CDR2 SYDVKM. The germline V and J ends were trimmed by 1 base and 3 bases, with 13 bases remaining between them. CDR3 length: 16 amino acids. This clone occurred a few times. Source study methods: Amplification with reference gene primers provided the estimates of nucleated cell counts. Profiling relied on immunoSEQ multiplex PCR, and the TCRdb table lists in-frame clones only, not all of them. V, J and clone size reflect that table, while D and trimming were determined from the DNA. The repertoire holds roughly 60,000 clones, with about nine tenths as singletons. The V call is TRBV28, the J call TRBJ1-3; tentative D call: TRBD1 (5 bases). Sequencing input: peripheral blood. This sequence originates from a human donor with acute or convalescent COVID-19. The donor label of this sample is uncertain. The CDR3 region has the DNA TGTGCCAGCAGTTTATCGGGGGGTTGGGGTGGAAACACCATATATTTT. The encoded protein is CASSLSGGWGGNTIYF.